This TCR beta chain emerged from a study of T cells in Graves' hyperthyroidism and ophthalmopathy. This CDR3 comprises 17 residues. Germline V gene lookup returns CDR1 SGHTA and CDR2 FQGTGA. The J segment lost 1 base and the V segment lost 11 bases, leaving 11 bases of the junction unmatched. Study-wide findings and caveats: In the blood, most expanded thyroid clonotypes above 0.001 appeared as well. Prediction of ophthalmopathy progression came a median approximately 6.6 months pre-onset.

On this clonotype itself: Its antigen is still unknown.

Using RNA transcripts as the source, TCR beta CDR3 regions were amplified. During a first-round RT-PCR of the TCR CDR3, the HTBI primer set was used. MiXCR was run by TCRdb on the multiplex PCR reads, yielding one entry per CDR3 protein. Among hundreds of thousands of distinct CDR3 sequences, roughly 20% were seen once, and the ten largest hold roughly 17%. The sequencing sample was made of blood. This chain uses TRBV7-3 with TRBJ2-2; TRBD1 aligns across 12 bases. This receptor was identified in a woman between 45 and 65 years old with Graves' hyperthyroidism that later progressed to Graves' ophthalmopathy. The CDR3 DNA follows: TGTGCCGTCGGACCGGGACAGGGGGCGCGGAACACCGGGGAGCTGTTTTTT. It yields the protein CAVGPGQGARNTGELFF.